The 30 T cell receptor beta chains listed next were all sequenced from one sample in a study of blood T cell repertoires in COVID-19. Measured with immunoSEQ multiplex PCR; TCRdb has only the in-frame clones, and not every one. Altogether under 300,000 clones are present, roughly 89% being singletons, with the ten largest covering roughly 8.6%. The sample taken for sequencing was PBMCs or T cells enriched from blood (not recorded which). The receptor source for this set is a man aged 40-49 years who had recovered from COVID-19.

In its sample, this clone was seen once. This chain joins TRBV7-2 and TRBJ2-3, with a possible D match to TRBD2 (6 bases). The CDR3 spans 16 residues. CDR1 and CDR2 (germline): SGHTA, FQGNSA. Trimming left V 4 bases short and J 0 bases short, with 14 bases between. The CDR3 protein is CASSSGVLGSTDTQYF. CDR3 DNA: TGTGCCAGCAGCTCGGGGGTGCTGGGTAGCACAGATACGCAGTATTTT.

The CDR3 coding sequence is TGTGCCAGTCTCTCTCCGGGGGAGTTTAAGAACATTCAGTACTTC. Amino acids: CASLSPGEFKNIQYF. The chain recombines TRBV28 with TRBJ2-4, with a tentative D call TRBD2 (6 bases). Per the germline V gene, CDR1 is MDHEN and CDR2 is SYDVKM. V gave up 9 bases and J gave up 7 bases, with 22 bases separating them. CDR3 length: 15 residues.

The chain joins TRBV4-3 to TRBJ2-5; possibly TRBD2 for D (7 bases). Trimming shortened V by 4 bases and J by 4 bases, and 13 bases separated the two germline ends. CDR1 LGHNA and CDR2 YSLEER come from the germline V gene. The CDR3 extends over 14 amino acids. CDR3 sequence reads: CASSREGGTETQYF. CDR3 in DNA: TGCGCCAGCAGCCGAGAGGGGGGGACAGAGACCCAGTACTTC.

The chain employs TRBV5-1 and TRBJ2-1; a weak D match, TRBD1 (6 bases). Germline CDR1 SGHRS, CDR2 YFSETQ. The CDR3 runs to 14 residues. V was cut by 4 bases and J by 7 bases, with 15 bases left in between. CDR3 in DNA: TGCGCCAGCAGCCCGGGACAAGTAAGTAATGAGCAGTTCTTC. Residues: CASSPGQVSNEQFF.

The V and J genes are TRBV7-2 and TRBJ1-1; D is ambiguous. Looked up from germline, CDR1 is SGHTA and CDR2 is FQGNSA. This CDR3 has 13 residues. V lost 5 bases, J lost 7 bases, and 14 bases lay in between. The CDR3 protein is CASSQIGRGEAFF. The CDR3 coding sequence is TGTGCCAGCAGCCAAATCGGGAGAGGTGAAGCTTTCTTT.

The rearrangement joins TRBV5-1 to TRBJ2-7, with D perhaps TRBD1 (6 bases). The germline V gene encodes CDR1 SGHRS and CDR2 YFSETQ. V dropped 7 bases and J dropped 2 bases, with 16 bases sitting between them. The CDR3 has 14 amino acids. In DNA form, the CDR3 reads TGCGCCAGCTCCCCAGGGGATTCACCCTACGAGCAGTACTTC. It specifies CASSPGDSPYEQYF.

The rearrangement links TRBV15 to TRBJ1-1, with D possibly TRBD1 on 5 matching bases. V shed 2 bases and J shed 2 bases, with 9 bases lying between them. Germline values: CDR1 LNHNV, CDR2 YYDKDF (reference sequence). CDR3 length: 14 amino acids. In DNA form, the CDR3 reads TGTGCCACCAGCAGAAGACAGAAAAACACTGAAGCTTTCTTT. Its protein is CATSRRQKNTEAFF.

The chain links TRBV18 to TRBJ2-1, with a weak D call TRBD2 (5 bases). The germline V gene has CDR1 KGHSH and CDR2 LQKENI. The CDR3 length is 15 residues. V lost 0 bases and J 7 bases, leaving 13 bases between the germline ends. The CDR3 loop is CASSPPMRVWNEQFF. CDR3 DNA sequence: TGTGCCAGCTCACCACCGATGAGGGTCTGGAATGAGCAGTTCTTC.

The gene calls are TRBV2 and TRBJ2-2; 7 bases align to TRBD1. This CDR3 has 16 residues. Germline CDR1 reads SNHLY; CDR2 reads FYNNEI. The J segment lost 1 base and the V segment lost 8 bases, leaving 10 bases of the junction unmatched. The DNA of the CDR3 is TGTGCCAGCCGGGACCTCAGACAGGGGAACACCGGGGAGCTGTTTTTT. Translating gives CASRDLRQGNTGELFF.

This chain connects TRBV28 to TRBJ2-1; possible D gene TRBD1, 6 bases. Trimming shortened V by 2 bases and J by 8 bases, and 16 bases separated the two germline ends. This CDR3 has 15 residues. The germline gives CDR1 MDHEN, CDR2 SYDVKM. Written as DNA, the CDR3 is TGTGCCAGCAGTTTAGCAGGGGACGGGAAGCATGAGCAGTTCTTC. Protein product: CASSLAGDGKHEQFF.

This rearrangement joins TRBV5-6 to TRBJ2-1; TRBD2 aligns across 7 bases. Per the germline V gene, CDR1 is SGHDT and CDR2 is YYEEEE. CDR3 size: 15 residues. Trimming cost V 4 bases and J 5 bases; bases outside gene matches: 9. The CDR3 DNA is TGTGCCAGCAGCGGCGGACTAGGAAAACACAATGAGCAGTTCTTC. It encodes CASSGGLGKHNEQFF.

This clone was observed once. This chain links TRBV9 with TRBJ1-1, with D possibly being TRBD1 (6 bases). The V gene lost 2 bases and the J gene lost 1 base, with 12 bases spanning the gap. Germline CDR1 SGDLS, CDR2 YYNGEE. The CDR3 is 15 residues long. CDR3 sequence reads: CASSVRTEPNTEAFF. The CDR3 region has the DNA TGTGCCAGCAGCGTGCGGACAGAGCCGAACACTGAAGCTTTCTTT.

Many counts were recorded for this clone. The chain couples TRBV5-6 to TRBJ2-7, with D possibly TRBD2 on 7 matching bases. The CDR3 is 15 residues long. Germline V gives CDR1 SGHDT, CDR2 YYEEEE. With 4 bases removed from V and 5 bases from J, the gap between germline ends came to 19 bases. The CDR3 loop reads CASSPGWGGHDEQYF. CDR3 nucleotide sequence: TGTGCCAGCAGCCCGGGATGGGGGGGCCACGACGAGCAGTACTTC.

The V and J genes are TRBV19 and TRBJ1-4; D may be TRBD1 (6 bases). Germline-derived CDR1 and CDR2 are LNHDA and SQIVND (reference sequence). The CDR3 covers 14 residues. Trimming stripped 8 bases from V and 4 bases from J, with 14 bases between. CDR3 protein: CASGRDTLNEKLFF. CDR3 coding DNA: TGTGCCAGTGGCCGGGACACTCTTAATGAAAAACTGTTTTTT.

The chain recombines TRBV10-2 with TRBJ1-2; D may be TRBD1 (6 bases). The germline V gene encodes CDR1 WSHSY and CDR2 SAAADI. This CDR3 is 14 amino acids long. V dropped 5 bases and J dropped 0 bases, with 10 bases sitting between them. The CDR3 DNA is TGCGCCAGCAGTCCCAGGACAGCTAACTATGGCTACACCTTC. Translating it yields CASSPRTANYGYTF.

The CDR3 DNA reads as TGTGCCAGCAGTTACTCTGTCATAGCGGGCTACAATGAGCAGTTCTTC. Translation gives CASSYSVIAGYNEQFF. J is TRBJ2-1 and V is TRBV6-5; 7 bases are a match to TRBD2. The V segment lost 0 bases and the J segment 3 bases; nucleotides outside the gene matches: 5. Per germline, CDR1 MNHEY and CDR2 SVGAGI. This CDR3 contains 16 residues.

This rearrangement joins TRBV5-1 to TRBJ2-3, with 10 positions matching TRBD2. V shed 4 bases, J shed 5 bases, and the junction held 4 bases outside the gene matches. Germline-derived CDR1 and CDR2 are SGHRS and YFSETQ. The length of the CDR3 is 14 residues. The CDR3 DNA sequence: TGCGCCAGCAGCAGAACTAGCGGGGTAGATACGCAGTATTTT. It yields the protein CASSRTSGVDTQYF.

CDR3 residues: CASSLAPGQASYEQYF. The CDR3 nucleotides are TGTGCCAGCAGCTTAGCTCCGGGACAGGCCTCCTACGAGCAGTACTTC. The rearrangement joins TRBV7-6 to TRBJ2-7; 8 bases are shared with TRBD1. With V trimmed by 0 bases and J by 0 bases, 4 bases remained unmatched. Germline V gene lookup returns CDR1 SGHVS and CDR2 FNYEAQ. The CDR3 has 16 amino acids.

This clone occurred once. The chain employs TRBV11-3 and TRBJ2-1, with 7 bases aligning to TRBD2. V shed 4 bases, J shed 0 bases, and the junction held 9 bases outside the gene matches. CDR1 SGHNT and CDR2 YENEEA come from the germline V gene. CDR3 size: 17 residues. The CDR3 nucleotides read TGTGCCAGCAGCTCTTCTATGCGGGGGACCTCCTACAATGAGCAGTTCTTC. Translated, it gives CASSSSMRGTSYNEQFF.

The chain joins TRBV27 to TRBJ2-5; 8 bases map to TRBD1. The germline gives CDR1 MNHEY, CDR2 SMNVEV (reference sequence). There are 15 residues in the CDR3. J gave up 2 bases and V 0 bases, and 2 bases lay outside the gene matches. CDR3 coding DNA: TGTGCCAGCAGTTTATCGTGGGACAGGCAAGAGACCCAGTACTTC. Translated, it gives CASSLSWDRQETQYF.

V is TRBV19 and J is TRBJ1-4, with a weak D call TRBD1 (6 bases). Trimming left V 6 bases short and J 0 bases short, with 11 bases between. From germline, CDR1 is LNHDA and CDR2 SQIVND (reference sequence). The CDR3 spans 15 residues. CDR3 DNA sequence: TGTGCCAGTAGGGGGGGGGCTGCAACTAATGAAAAACTGTTTTTT. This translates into CASRGGAATNEKLFF.

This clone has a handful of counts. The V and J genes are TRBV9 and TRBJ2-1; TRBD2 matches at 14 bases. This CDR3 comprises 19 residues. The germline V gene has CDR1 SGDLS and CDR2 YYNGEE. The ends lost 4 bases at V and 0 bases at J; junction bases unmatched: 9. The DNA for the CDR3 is TGTGCCAGCAGCCCTCGGACTAGCGGGGGGCCCAGCTCCTACAATGAGCAGTTCTTC. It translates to CASSPRTSGGPSSYNEQFF.

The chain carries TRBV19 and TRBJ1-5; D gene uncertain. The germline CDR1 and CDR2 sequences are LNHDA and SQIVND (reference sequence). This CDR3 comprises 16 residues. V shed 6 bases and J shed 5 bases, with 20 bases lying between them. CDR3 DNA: TGTGCCAGTAGCCCTAGATCCCGGATAAAGGATCAGCCCCAGCATTTT. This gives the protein CASSPRSRIKDQPQHF.

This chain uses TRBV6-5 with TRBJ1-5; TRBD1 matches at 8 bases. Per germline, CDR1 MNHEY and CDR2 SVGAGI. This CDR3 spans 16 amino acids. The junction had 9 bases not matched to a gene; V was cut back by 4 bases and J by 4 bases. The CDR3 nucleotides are TGTGCCAGCAGTTCCTCCCCAGGACAGGGAAATCAGCCCCAGCATTTT. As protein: CASSSSPGQGNQPQHF.

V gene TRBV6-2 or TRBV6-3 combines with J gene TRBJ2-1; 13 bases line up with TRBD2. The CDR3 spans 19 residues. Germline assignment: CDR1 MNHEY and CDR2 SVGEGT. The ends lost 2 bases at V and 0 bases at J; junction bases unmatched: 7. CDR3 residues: CASSYPTSGRKSSYNEQFF. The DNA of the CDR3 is TGTGCCAGCAGTTACCCGACTAGCGGGAGGAAAAGCTCCTACAATGAGCAGTTCTTC.

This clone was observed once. DNA for the CDR3: TGTGCCAGCAGCTTGGGGAATGCAGGGGGTGCCTACGAGCAGTACTTC. Its protein product is CASSLGNAGGAYEQYF. The chain recombines TRBV11-3 with TRBJ2-7; 7 bases line up with TRBD1. This CDR3 is 16 amino acids long. Germline CDR1 and CDR2: SGHNT and YENEEA. V was clipped by 3 bases and J by 2 bases; unmatched bases: 10.

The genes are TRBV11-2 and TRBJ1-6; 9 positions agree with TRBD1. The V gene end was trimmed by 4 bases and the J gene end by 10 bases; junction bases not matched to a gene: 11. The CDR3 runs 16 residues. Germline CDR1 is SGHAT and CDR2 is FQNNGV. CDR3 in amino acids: CASSSGTGIGSSPLHF. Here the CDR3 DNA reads TGTGCCAGCAGCTCCGGGACAGGGATAGGAAGCTCACCCCTCCACTTT.

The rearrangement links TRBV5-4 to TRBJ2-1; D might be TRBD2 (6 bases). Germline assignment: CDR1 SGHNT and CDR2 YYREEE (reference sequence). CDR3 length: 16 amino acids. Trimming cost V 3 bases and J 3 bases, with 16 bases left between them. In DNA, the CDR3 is TGTGCCAGCAGCTCGATTACGGGACTGGACTACAATGAGCAGTTCTTC. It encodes CASSSITGLDYNEQFF.

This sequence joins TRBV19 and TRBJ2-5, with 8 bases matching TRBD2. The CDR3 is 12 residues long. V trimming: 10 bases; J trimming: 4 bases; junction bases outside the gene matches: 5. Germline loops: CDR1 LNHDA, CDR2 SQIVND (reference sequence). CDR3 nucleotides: TGTGCCACCAACGCGGGAGGAGAGACCCAGTACTTC. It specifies CATNAGGETQYF.

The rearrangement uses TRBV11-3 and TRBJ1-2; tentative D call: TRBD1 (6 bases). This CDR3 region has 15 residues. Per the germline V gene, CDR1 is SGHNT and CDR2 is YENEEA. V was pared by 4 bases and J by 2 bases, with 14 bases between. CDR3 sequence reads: CASSSDRRSNYGYTF. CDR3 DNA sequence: TGTGCCAGCAGCTCCGACAGGCGTTCGAACTATGGCTACACCTTC.